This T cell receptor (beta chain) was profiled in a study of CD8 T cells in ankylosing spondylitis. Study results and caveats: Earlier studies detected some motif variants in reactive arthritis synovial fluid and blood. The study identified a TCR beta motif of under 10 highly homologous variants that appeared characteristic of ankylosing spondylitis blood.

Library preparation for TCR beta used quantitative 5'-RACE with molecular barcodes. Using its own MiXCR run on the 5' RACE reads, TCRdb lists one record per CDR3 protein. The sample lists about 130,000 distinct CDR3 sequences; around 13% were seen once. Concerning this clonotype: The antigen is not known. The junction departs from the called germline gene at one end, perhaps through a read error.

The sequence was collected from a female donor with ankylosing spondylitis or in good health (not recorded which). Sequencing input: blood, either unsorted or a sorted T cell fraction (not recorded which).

The DNA of the CDR3 is TGTGCCAGCAGCTTAGGCCTCAGGGGCAATGAGCAATTCTTC. It specifies CASSLGLRGNEQFF. The J gene is TRBJ2-1, the V gene TRBV13; a weak D match, TRBD1 (6 bases). Germline V gene sequence: CDR1 PRHDT, CDR2 FYEKMQ (reference sequence). The CDR3 is 14 amino acids.